One and the same sample provided the 30 T cell receptor beta chains below, sequenced in a study of blood T cell repertoires in COVID-19. Using immunoSEQ multiplex PCR, the repertoire was profiled, and TCRdb retains in-frame clones only, with some absent. The sample shows 90,000 to 150,000 clones, 70% to 90% of them seen only once. Material: peripheral blood. The source of these receptors is a man between 65 and 85 years old who had recovered from COVID-19.

The chain recombines TRBV6-5 with TRBJ2-3, with D maybe TRBD2 (6 bases). Trimming shortened V by 0 bases and J by 2 bases, and 12 bases separated the two germline ends. Germline assignment: CDR1 MNHEY and CDR2 SVGAGI. CDR3 length equals 16 residues. CDR3 protein: CASSYSAASATDTQYF. In nucleotides, the CDR3 is TGTGCCAGCAGTTACTCAGCGGCTAGCGCCACAGATACGCAGTATTTT.

V and J are TRBV19 and TRBJ1-5; TRBD1 is a possible D gene (6 bases). This CDR3 comprises 15 residues. The germline CDR1 and CDR2 sequences are LNHDA and SQIVND (reference sequence). The V gene lost 3 bases and the J gene lost 9 bases, with 18 bases spanning the gap. This chain's CDR3 is CASSIGQMGWRPQHF. The CDR3 DNA follows: TGTGCCAGTAGTATCGGACAGATGGGGTGGAGGCCCCAGCATTTT.

CDR3: CASSKPLAGDRDEQFF. CDR3 DNA: TGTGCCAGCAGCAAACCACTGGCGGGAGATCGTGATGAGCAGTTCTTC. V is TRBV7-9 and J is TRBJ2-1, with 7 bases aligning to TRBD2. The length of the CDR3 is 16 residues. Germline-derived CDR1 and CDR2 are SEHNR and FQNEAQ (reference sequence). V dropped 5 bases and J dropped 8; count of bases not matched to a gene: 15.

J is TRBJ2-2 and V is TRBV12-3 or TRBV12-4; D is unresolved. The CDR3 contains 13 residues. Trimming shortened V by 3 bases and J by 6 bases, and 8 bases separated the two germline ends. The CDR3 region has the DNA TGTGCCAGCAGTTTGTCCGCGGCCGGGGAGCTGTTTTTT. Translated, it gives CASSLSAAGELFF.

The chain links TRBV9 to TRBJ2-3; the match to TRBD2 covers 8 bases. Germline-derived CDR1 and CDR2 are SGDLS and YYNGEE. The CDR3 covers 16 residues. Germline trimming cut 0 bases from V and 4 bases from J; bases unmatched to any gene: 7. CDR3 residues: CASSVVPGGRADTQYF. The CDR3 DNA follows: TGTGCCAGCAGCGTAGTACCGGGGGGGCGTGCAGATACGCAGTATTTT.

The chain employs TRBV2 and TRBJ2-2, with D maybe TRBD1 (6 bases). CDR3 length equals 16 residues. Germline CDR1 and CDR2: SNHLY and FYNNEI. Trimming shortened V by 6 bases and J by 4 bases, and 18 bases separated the two germline ends. Here the CDR3 DNA reads TGTGCCAGCAGCCGGGACACCCTTCGGGTCACCGGGGAGCTGTTTTTT. Its translation is CASSRDTLRVTGELFF.

This clone was observed a single time. The V gene is TRBV18, the J gene TRBJ2-7; the match to TRBD2 covers 12 bases. The CDR3 extends over 18 amino acids. Germline CDR1 and CDR2: KGHSH and LQKENI. J gave up 1 base and V 1 base, and 8 bases lay outside the gene matches. The CDR3 nucleotides are TGTGCCAGCTCACCACGGCCTAGCGGGGGGGCAGGATCCTACGAGCAGTACTTC. Residues: CASSPRPSGGAGSYEQYF.

The J gene is TRBJ1-1, the V gene TRBV5-1; TRBD1 aligns across 8 bases. CDR3 length equals 14 residues. Germline V gene sequence: CDR1 SGHRS, CDR2 YFSETQ. V gave up 4 bases and J gave up 1 base; unmatched junction bases: 3. The CDR3 sequence: CASSRTGGNTEAFF. The DNA for the CDR3 is TGCGCCAGCAGCAGAACAGGGGGGAACACTGAAGCTTTCTTT.

The rearrangement uses TRBV5-1 and TRBJ2-3, with D possibly TRBD2 on 6 matching bases. The ends were cut back, 2 bases at V and 5 bases at J, with 12 bases in the middle. This CDR3 has 14 residues. Germline loops: CDR1 SGHRS, CDR2 YFSETQ. The DNA for the CDR3 is TGCGCCAGCAGCTTTGCGGGGCGCGTAGATACGCAGTATTTT. The encoded protein is CASSFAGRVDTQYF.

This clone was counted once. V is TRBV29-1 and J is TRBJ2-3, with 9 bases aligning to TRBD2. The CDR3 extends over 15 amino acids. V was pared by 4 bases and J by 4 bases, with 9 bases of the junction left unmatched. Germline CDR1 SQVTM, CDR2 ANQGSEA. The CDR3 reads CSVARASGVADTQYF. In DNA form, the CDR3 reads TGCAGCGTTGCTAGGGCTAGCGGGGTGGCAGATACGCAGTATTTT.

The chain uses TRBV7-3 and TRBJ2-2, with 11 positions matching TRBD2. The CDR3 covers 18 residues. Germline CDR1 reads SGHTA; CDR2 reads FQGTGA. V lost 4 bases to trimming and J lost 5 bases; unmatched junction nucleotides: 12. The CDR3 coding sequence is TGTGCCAGCAGCTCTGCCCCCGGGACTAGCGGAGTTACCGGGGAGCTGTTTTTT. Protein product: CASSSAPGTSGVTGELFF.

The CDR3 protein is CASSLRVDTEAFF. In nucleotides, the CDR3 is TGTGCCAGCAGCCTCAGGGTGGACACTGAAGCTTTCTTT. The genes are TRBV5-4 and TRBJ1-1; a weak D match, TRBD1 (5 bases). Trimming pared 4 bases from V and 3 bases from J, leaving 10 bases between. The CDR3 length is 13 residues. Per the germline V gene, CDR1 is SGHNT and CDR2 is YYREEE (reference sequence).

Written as DNA, the CDR3 is TGTGCCTGGAGTTGGGACAGATATGGCTACACCTTC. Its translation: CAWSWDRYGYTF. The V call is TRBV30, the J call TRBJ1-2, with TRBD1 matching over 7 bases. This CDR3 has 12 amino acids. In germline, CDR1 is GTSNPN, CDR2 SVGIG (reference sequence). V trimming: 2 bases; J trimming: 5 bases; junction bases outside the gene matches: 2.

This clone came up once. The chain is built from TRBV6-5 and TRBJ2-2, with 7 positions matching TRBD1. This CDR3 spans 14 amino acids. The trim removed 2 bases at V and 6 bases at J, leaving 3 bases unmatched. Germline-derived CDR1 and CDR2 are MNHEY and SVGAGI. CDR3 bases: TGTGCCAGCAGTTACACAGGGGTGGCCGGGGAGCTGTTTTTT. This codes for CASSYTGVAGELFF.

The CDR3 region is CASSPLGGLYNEQFF. DNA of the CDR3: TGTGCCAGCAGCCCCCTAGGAGGACTCTACAATGAGCAGTTCTTC. This chain links TRBV7-3 with TRBJ2-1, with D perhaps matching TRBD2 (5 bases). Germline CDR1 reads SGHTA; CDR2 reads FQGTGA. The CDR3 has 15 residues. V was clipped by 5 bases and J by 3 bases, with 14 bases between them.

This sequence joins TRBV19 and TRBJ2-2, with D unclear. The CDR3 is made up of 13 amino acids. Trimming left V 5 bases short and J 3 bases short, with 7 bases between. Germline loops: CDR1 LNHDA, CDR2 SQIVND (reference sequence). The chain's CDR3 is CASSGRYTGELFF. The CDR3 DNA sequence: TGTGCCAGTAGTGGCCGCTACACCGGGGAGCTGTTTTTT.

This chain connects TRBV6-5 to TRBJ2-7; TRBD1 might be the D (6 bases). Trimming shortened V by 2 bases and J by 2 bases, and 10 bases separated the two germline ends. The CDR3 is 14 amino acids. Germline V gene sequence: CDR1 MNHEY, CDR2 SVGAGI. Here the CDR3 reads CASSYGAGAYEQYF. The CDR3 nucleotides are TGTGCCAGCAGTTACGGGGCAGGGGCCTACGAGCAGTACTTC.

V usage is TRBV5-5 and J usage is TRBJ1-2; weak D call: TRBD1 (6 bases). This CDR3 contains 17 residues. V was shortened by 0 bases and J by 4 bases, with 19 bases between the two germline ends. The V gene's germline CDR1 is SGHKS and CDR2 YYEKEE (reference sequence). The CDR3 DNA is TGTGCCAGCAGCTTGGATGGACAGTCGATACCCTCCTATGGCTACACCTTC. It yields the protein CASSLDGQSIPSYGYTF. Supplemented by reference TRBV5-5 and TRBJ1-2, the full variable domain reads DAGVTQSPTHLIKTRGQQVTLRCSPISGHKSVSWYQQVLGQGPQFIFQYYEKEERGRGNFPDRFSARQFPNYSSELNVNALLLGDSALYLCASSLDGQSIPSYGYTFGSGTRLTVV.

The chain's CDR3 is CASRGDAGLGSPLHF. As DNA, the CDR3 is TGCGCCAGCCGCGGGGATGCGGGTTTGGGGTCACCCCTCCACTTT. The chain links TRBV5-1 to TRBJ1-6; D call uncertain. Per germline, CDR1 SGHRS and CDR2 YFSETQ. Trimming removed 7 bases from V and 10 bases from J, with 21 bases in between. The CDR3 totals 15 residues.

As concerns this clone: The junction differs from germline at one of its ends, possibly a read error. The rearrangement uses TRBV7-9 and TRBJ2-2, with unresolved D. Germline CDR1 SEHNR, CDR2 FQNEAQ (reference sequence). The CDR3 is made up of 14 amino acids. This CDR3 reads CASTLYRNTGELFF. Written as DNA, the CDR3 is TGTGCCAGCACCTTATACAGGAACACCGGGGAGCTGTTTTTT. Filled out from reference TRBV7-9 and TRBJ2-2, the complete variable domain reads DTGVSQNPRHKITKRGQNVTFRCDPISEHNRLYWYRQTLGQGPEFLTYFQNEAQLEKSRLLSDRFSAERPKGSFSTLEIQRTEQGDSAMYLCASTLYRNTGELFFGEGSRLTVL.

V usage is TRBV6-5 and J usage is TRBJ2-2, with D possibly being TRBD2 (6 bases). This CDR3 is built from 14 residues. Trimming took 0 bases from V and 6 from J, leaving 8 bases between them. CDR1 and CDR2 (germline): MNHEY, SVGAGI. The CDR3: CASSYSWGAGELFF. In DNA, the CDR3 is TGTGCCAGCAGTTACTCGTGGGGGGCCGGGGAGCTGTTTTTT.

The V gene is TRBV28, the J gene TRBJ2-3; 11 nucleotides agree with TRBD1. Germline assignment: CDR1 MDHEN and CDR2 SYDVKM. The CDR3 has 15 amino acids. V was clipped by 6 bases and J by 4 bases; unmatched bases: 6. The CDR3 here is CASRTGTGGADTQYF. The CDR3 region has the DNA TGTGCCAGCAGGACCGGGACAGGGGGAGCAGATACGCAGTATTTT.

This clone was seen many times. The chain employs TRBV7-3 and TRBJ2-6; D remains ambiguous. Germline V gene lookup returns CDR1 SGHTA and CDR2 FQGTGA. V gave up 1 base and J gave up 4 bases, with 5 bases separating them. The CDR3 length is 14 residues. The CDR3 spells CASSLMAGANVLTF. The DNA of the CDR3 is TGTGCCAGCAGCTTAATGGCCGGGGCCAACGTCCTGACTTTC.

By share, this clone ranks as medium-sized. This chain joins TRBV7-9 and TRBJ2-1, with D tentatively TRBD2 (5 bases). Germline lookup yields CDR1 SEHNR and CDR2 FQNEAQ (reference sequence). The CDR3 spans 15 residues. With 1 base removed from V and 3 bases from J, the gap between germline ends came to 10 bases. The DNA for the CDR3 is TGTGCCAGCAGCTTAGTTGAGGACTTCTACAATGAGCAGTTCTTC. Residues: CASSLVEDFYNEQFF.

The chain employs TRBV7-8 and TRBJ1-2; a possible D gene is TRBD1 (5 bases). V was cut by 5 bases and J by 6 bases, with 22 bases left in between. CDR1 SGHVS and CDR2 FQNEAQ come from the germline V gene. The CDR3 has 16 residues. CDR3 sequence (DNA): TGTGCCAGCAGCCCGCAAGGCGGGGGGAGACCTCATGGCTACACCTTC. It codes for CASSPQGGGRPHGYTF.

The chain links TRBV7-3 to TRBJ2-1, with TRBD1 identical over 8 bases. The CDR3 extends over 16 amino acids. Trimming cost V 5 bases and J 6 bases; bases outside gene matches: 12. Germline-derived CDR1 and CDR2 are SGHTA and FQGTGA. CDR3 DNA: TGTGCCAGCAGCCTAGATCCGGACAGGGCGGCCAATGAGCAGTTCTTC. This gives the protein CASSLDPDRAANEQFF.

The gene calls are TRBV5-1 and TRBJ1-1; tentatively, D is TRBD1 (6 bases). V dropped 0 bases and J dropped 3 bases, with 9 bases sitting between them. CDR1 is SGHRS, CDR2 YFSETQ, per germline. The CDR3 loop spans 14 amino acids. The CDR3 sequence: CASSLDRADTEAFF. The CDR3 coding sequence is TGCGCCAGCAGCTTGGACAGGGCGGACACTGAAGCTTTCTTT.

The chain uses TRBV7-2 and TRBJ2-7; D is unresolved. Between the trimmed V and J ends, which lost 5 bases and 3 bases, there was a span of 14 bases. Germline V gives CDR1 SGHTA, CDR2 FQGNSA. The CDR3 runs 14 residues. The CDR3 nucleotides read TGTGCCAGCAGCCTCCTGGCAGATTTCTACGAGCAGTACTTC. Translating gives CASSLLADFYEQYF. The full variable domain, with the rest looked up from reference TRBV7-2 and TRBJ2-7, is GAGVSQSPSNKVTEKGKDVELRCDPISGHTALYWYRQSLGQGLEFLIYFQGNSAPDKSGLPSDRFSAERTGGSVSTLTIQRTQQEDSAVYLCASSLLADFYEQYFGPGTRLTVT.

The chain uses TRBV10-3 and TRBJ2-2, with 7 bases fitting TRBD1. The length of the CDR3 is 18 residues. Germline V gives CDR1 ENHRY, CDR2 SYGVKD. The V and J ends lost 2 bases and 3 bases, in that order; junction bases with no gene match: 12. CDR3 sequence (DNA): TGTGCCATCAGTGAGAGACAGGGCAGTGGGATAGACACCGGGGAGCTGTTTTTT. Translation gives CAISERQGSGIDTGELFF.

The V gene is TRBV6-5, the J gene TRBJ2-7; D is uncertain. The CDR3 has 13 amino acids. Trimming shortened V by 6 bases and J by 2 bases, and 11 bases separated the two germline ends. Per germline, CDR1 MNHEY and CDR2 SVGAGI. CDR3 sequence (DNA): TGTGCCAGCAGGGAGCCCCAGACCTACGAGCAGTACTTC. Amino acids: CASREPQTYEQYF.